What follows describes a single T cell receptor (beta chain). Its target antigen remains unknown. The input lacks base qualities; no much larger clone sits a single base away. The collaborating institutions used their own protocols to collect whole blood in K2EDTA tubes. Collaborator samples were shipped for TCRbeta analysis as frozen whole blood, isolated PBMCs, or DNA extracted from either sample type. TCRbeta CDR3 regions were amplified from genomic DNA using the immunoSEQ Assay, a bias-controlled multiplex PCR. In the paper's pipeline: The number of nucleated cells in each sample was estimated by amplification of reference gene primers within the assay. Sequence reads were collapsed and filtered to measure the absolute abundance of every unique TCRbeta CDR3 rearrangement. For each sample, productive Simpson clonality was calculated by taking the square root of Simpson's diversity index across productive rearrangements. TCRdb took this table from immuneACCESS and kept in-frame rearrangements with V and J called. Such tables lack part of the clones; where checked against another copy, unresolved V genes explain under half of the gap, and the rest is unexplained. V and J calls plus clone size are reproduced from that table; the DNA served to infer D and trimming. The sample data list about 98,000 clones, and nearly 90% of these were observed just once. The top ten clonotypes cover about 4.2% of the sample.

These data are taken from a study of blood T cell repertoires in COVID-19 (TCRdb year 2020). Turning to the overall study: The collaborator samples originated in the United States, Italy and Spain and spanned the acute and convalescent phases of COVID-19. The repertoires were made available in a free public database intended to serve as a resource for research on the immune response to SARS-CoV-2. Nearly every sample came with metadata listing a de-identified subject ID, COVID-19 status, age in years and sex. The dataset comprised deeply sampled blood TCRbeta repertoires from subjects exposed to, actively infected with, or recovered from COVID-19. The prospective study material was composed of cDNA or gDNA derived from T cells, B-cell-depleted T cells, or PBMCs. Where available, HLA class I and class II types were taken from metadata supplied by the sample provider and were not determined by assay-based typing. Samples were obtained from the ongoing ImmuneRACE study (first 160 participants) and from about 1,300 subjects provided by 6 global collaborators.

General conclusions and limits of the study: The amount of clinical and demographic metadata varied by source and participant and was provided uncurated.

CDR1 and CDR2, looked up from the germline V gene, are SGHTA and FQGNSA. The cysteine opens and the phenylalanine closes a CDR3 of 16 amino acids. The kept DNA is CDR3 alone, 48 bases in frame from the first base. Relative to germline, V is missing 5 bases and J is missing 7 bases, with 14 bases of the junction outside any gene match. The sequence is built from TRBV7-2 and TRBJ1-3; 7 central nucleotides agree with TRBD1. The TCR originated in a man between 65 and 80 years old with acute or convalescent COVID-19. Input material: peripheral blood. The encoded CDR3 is CASSPQTGLILNTIYF. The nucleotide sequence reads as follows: TGTGCCAGCAGCCCCCAGACAGGGCTTATACTCAACACCATATATTTT.